The 17 T cell receptor beta chains below were found in one sample sequenced in a study of technical replicates of blood from a few donors. Clones were sequenced by immunoSEQ multiplex PCR, and TCRdb holds only the in-frame ones, with some missing. Among more than 95,000 clones listed, 95% were seen once. Material for sequencing was T cells isolated from PBMCs. The receptors come from a human donor in good health.

The chain employs TRBV6-5 and TRBJ2-7; D is ambiguous. V was pared by 3 bases and J by 5 bases, with 5 bases between. The CDR3 consists of 11 residues. CDR1 and CDR2 (germline): MNHEY, SVGAGI. CDR3 amino acids: CASSYIHEQYF. The CDR3 region has the DNA TGTGCCAGCAGTTATATTCACGAGCAGTACTTC.

The chain uses TRBV27 and TRBJ1-2; D unresolved. The CDR3 has 15 amino acids. The V end lost 2 bases, the J end lost 4 bases, and 14 bases lay between the germline ends. The V gene's germline CDR1 is MNHEY and CDR2 SMNVEV (reference sequence). The CDR3 here is CASSLGRVGIYGYTF. CDR3 bases: TGTGCCAGCAGTTTAGGGAGGGTAGGAATCTATGGCTACACCTTC.

This chain connects TRBV13 to TRBJ1-1; no reliable D call. The CDR3 is made up of 15 amino acids. The V end was cut by 6 bases, the J end by 1 base, with 15 bases between. Per germline, CDR1 PRHDT and CDR2 FYEKMQ (reference sequence). CDR3: CASSAGLAGNTEAFF. The DNA for the CDR3 is TGTGCCAGCAGTGCGGGATTAGCAGGGAACACTGAAGCTTTCTTT.

This chain connects TRBV15 to TRBJ2-2, with D unresolved. V shed 8 bases and J shed 0 bases, with 10 bases lying between them. The CDR3 has 14 residues. Germline V gene lookup returns CDR1 LNHNV and CDR2 YYDKDF (reference sequence). The CDR3 sequence: CATLETANTGELFF. CDR3 DNA sequence: TGTGCCACCTTGGAGACGGCGAACACCGGGGAGCTGTTTTTT.

The V and J genes are TRBV28 and TRBJ2-3; TRBD2 matches at 12 bases. There are 18 residues in the CDR3. The V segment lost 5 bases and the J segment 6 bases; nucleotides outside the gene matches: 15. Per the germline V gene, CDR1 is MDHEN and CDR2 is SYDVKM. The CDR3 coding sequence is TGTGCCAGCAGTCTCCTCCGAAGACTAGCGGGAGAAGGCGATACGCAGTATTTT. Protein: CASSLLRRLAGEGDTQYF.

The chain employs TRBV5-1 and TRBJ2-1; TRBD2 might be the D (6 bases). In germline, CDR1 is SGHRS, CDR2 YFSETQ. The CDR3 runs to 13 residues. The V end was cut by 4 bases, the J end by 4 bases, with 9 bases between. The CDR3 region is CASSRGTYNEQFF. CDR3 DNA sequence: TGCGCCAGCAGCCGCGGGACTTACAATGAGCAGTTCTTC.

The V call is TRBV14, the J call TRBJ2-1, with D perhaps matching TRBD2 (6 bases). CDR1 and CDR2 (germline): SGHDN, FVKESK. The CDR3 runs 19 residues. Trimming left V 0 bases short and J 0 bases short, with 18 bases between. The CDR3 DNA is TGTGCCAGCAGCCAAGATTGGTCCCCCCTAGCGAGCTCCTACAATGAGCAGTTCTTC. Translation gives CASSQDWSPLASSYNEQFF.

The chain recombines TRBV29-1 with TRBJ1-2, with 7 bases aligning to TRBD1. Germline V gene data show CDR1 as SQVTM and CDR2 as ANQGSEA. The junction had 12 bases not matched to a gene; V was cut back by 1 base and J by 4 bases. This CDR3 spans 16 amino acids. The CDR3 is CSVEALRQGPGYGYTF. The CDR3 DNA reads TGCAGCGTTGAAGCCCTAAGACAGGGCCCAGGCTATGGCTACACCTTC.

This sequence joins TRBV4-1 and TRBJ2-7; no clear D gene. Germline V gene sequence: CDR1 MGHRA, CDR2 YSYEKL. The CDR3 length is 13 residues. V lost 1 base, J lost 3 bases, and 7 bases lay in between. CDR3 DNA sequence: TGCGCCAGCAGCCAAGCTGGGCACTACGAGCAGTACTTC. It specifies CASSQAGHYEQYF.

The genes are TRBV6-1 and TRBJ1-3; 9 bases agree with TRBD1. The germline V gene encodes CDR1 MNHNS and CDR2 SASEGT. Losses at the gene ends were 6 bases for V and 2 bases for J; bases not matched to a gene: 2. The CDR3 is made up of 14 amino acids. CDR3 sequence reads: CASRGTGTGNTIYF. Here the CDR3 DNA reads TGTGCCAGCAGAGGGACAGGGACTGGAAACACCATATATTTT.

V and J are TRBV28 and TRBJ2-3, with 9 positions matching TRBD2. CDR1 is MDHEN and CDR2 is SYDVKM in the germline V gene. The CDR3 is 15 residues long. Trimming took 6 bases from V and 3 from J; bases not matched to a gene: 7. The CDR3 DNA is TGTGCCAGCAGCACCAGCGGGAGGAAAACAGATACGCAGTATTTT. Residues: CASSTSGRKTDTQYF.

The rearrangement links TRBV11-3 to TRBJ2-2; TRBD2 agrees at 7 bases. After removal of 1 base from V and 3 bases from J, the junction contained 11 bases not matched to a gene. The CDR3 is made up of 18 amino acids. Germline values: CDR1 SGHNT, CDR2 YENEEA. Written as DNA, the CDR3 is TGTGCCAGCAGCTTAGCGGGTTGGGGGAGGGCCGACACCGGGGAGCTGTTTTTT. It yields the protein CASSLAGWGRADTGELFF. Complete variable domain (other parts from reference TRBV11-3 and TRBJ2-2): EAGVVQSPRYKIIEKKQPVAFWCNPISGHNTLYWYLQNLGQGPELLIRYENEEAVDDSQLPKDRFSAERLKGVDSTLKIQPAELGDSAVYLCASSLAGWGRADTGELFFGEGSRLTVL.

In regard to this clone: The junction departs from the called germline gene at one end, perhaps through a read error. The CDR3 spells CASSEAEAGRRF. The CDR3 nucleotides read TGTGCCAGCAGTGAAGCGGAGGCTGGCCGTAGATTT. The chain links TRBV6-1 to TRBJ1-1; no firm D call. Germline loops: CDR1 MNHNS, CDR2 SASEGT. The CDR3 runs 12 residues.

The rearrangement links TRBV6-4 to TRBJ1-1; TRBD1 aligns across 7 bases. V was clipped by 6 bases and J by 0 bases; unmatched bases: 1. Germline V gives CDR1 MRHNA, CDR2 SNTAGT. The CDR3 has 13 residues. CDR3 residues: CASRQGVNTEAFF. The CDR3 DNA reads as TGTGCCAGCAGGCAGGGGGTGAACACTGAAGCTTTCTTT.

The count of this clone is one. The chain links TRBV6-1 to TRBJ2-1, with 11 bases identical to TRBD2. CDR1 and CDR2 from the germline V gene are MNHNS and SASEGT. J lost 4 bases, V lost 3 bases, and 2 bases had no gene match. The CDR3 has 15 residues. The CDR3 DNA is TGTGCCAGCAGTGATCTAGCGGGGGGTTACAATGAGCAGTTCTTC. Translated: CASSDLAGGYNEQFF.

The gene calls are TRBV5-1 and TRBJ2-7; perhaps TRBD1 as D (6 bases). Between the trimmed V and J ends, which lost 3 bases and 0 bases, there was a span of 16 bases. Germline-derived CDR1 and CDR2 are SGHRS and YFSETQ. The CDR3 consists of 16 residues. CDR3 sequence reads: CASSSGMRGGSYEQYF. In DNA form, the CDR3 reads TGCGCCAGCAGCTCGGGAATGCGAGGGGGCTCCTACGAGCAGTACTTC.

The count of this clone is one. This chain joins TRBV27 and TRBJ2-1; 12 bases align to TRBD2. With V trimmed by 0 bases and J by 4 bases, 7 bases remained unmatched. The CDR3 has 18 residues. Germline values: CDR1 MNHEY, CDR2 SMNVEV (reference sequence). The CDR3 bases are TGTGCCAGCAGTTTATCGGGACTAGCGGGTCTTAAGTACAATGAGCAGTTCTTC. Its translation: CASSLSGLAGLKYNEQFF.